A selection of T cell receptor beta chains follows, all from one sample in a study of cytomegalovirus exposure and HLA in healthy donors. Assay used: immunoSEQ multiplex PCR; TCRdb lists only in-frame clones, some missing. Counted here are more than 130,000 clones, roughly 80% occurring once; the ten biggest clones make up 4.5% to 6%. The sample was PBMCs. The receptors were gathered from a woman between 50 and 59 years old in good health and CMV-seronegative. CDR3s include the opening cysteine and the closing phenylalanine or tryptophan. A row's size may be missing; if present it is once, few, many or a size class.

V	size	CDR3
TRBV5-1	NA	CASSVDGGDQPQHF
TRBV7-2	NA	CASSPNRGPGNTIYF
TRBV29-1	NA	CSVEGRDRSTDTQYF
TRBV5-1	NA	CASSKLTSGGSPDTQYF
TRBV7-2	few	CASSLEGLAGGQETQYF
TRBV5-1	once	CASSLDLYPTEAFF
TRBV4-3	NA	CASSQEKGFQGEQFF
TRBV29-1	NA	CSASGGSYNEQFF
TRBV9	once	CASSPRGGRSGNTIYF
TRBV5-4	few	CASSPRTTEREQYF
TRBV2	NA	CASNVQGPSTDTQYF
TRBV7-9	NA	CASSLGGNYGYTF
TRBV5-1	NA	CASSFSGPLTEQYF
TRBV5-1	NA	CASSLVGDREYNEQFF
TRBV19	NA	CASSIDREAGNTIYF
TRBV10-3	NA	CAISGRGNGNTIYF
TRBV27	NA	CASSGPPPYEQYF
TRBV5-5	NA	CASSFQNEQFF
TRBV5-1	NA	CASSPSGVNEKLFF
TRBV29-1	NA	CSVSIGGISTDTQYF
TRBV9	NA	CASSVHSGAGGTQYF
TRBV6-6	NA	CASSFSRGLSNQPQHF
TRBV5-8	medium-sized	CASNLGEKLFF
TRBV29-1	NA	CSVDGIGVNTEAFF